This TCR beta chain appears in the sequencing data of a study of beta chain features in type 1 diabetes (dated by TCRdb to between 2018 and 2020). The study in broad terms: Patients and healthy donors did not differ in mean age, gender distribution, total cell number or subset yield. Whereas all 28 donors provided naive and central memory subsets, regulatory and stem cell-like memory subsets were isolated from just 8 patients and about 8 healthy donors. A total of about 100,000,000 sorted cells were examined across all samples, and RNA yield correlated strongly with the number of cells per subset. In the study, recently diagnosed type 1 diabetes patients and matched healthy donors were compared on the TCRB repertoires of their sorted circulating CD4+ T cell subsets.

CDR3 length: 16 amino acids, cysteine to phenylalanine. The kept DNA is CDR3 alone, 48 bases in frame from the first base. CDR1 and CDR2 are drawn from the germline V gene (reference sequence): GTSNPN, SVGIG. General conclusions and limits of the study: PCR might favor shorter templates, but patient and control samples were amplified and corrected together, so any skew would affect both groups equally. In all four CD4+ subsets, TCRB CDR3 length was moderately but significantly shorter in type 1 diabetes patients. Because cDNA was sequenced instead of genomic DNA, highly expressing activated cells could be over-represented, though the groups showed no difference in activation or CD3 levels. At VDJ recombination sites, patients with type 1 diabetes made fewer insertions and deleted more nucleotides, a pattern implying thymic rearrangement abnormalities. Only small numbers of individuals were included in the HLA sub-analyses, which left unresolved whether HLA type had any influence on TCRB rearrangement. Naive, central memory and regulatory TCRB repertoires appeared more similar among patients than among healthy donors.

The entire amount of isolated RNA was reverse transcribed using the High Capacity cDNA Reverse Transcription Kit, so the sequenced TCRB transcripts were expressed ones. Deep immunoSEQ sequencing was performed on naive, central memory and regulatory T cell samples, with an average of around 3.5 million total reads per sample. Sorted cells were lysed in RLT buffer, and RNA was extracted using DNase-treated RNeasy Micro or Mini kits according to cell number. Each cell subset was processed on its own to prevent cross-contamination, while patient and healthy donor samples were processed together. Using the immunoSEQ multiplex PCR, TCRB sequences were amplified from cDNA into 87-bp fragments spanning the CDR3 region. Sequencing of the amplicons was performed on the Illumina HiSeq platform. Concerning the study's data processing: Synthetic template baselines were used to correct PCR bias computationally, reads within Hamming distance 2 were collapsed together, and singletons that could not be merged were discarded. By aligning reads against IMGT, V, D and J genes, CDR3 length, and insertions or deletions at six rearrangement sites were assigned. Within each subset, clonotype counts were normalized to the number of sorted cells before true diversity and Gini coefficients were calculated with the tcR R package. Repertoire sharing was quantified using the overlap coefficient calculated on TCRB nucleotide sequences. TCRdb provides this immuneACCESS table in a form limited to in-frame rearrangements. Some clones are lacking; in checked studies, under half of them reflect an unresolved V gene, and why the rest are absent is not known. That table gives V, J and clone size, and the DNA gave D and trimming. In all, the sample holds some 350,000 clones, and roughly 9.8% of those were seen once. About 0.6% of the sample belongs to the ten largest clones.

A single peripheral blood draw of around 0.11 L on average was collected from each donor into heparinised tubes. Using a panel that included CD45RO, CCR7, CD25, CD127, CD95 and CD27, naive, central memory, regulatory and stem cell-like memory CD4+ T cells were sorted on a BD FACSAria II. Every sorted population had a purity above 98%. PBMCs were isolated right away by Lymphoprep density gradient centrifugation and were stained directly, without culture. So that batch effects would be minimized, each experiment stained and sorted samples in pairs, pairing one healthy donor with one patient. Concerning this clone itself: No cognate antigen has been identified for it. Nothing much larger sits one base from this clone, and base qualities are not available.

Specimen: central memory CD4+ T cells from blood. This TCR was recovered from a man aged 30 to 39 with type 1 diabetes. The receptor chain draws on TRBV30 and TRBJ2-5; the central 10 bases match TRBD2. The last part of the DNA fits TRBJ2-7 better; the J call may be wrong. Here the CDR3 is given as CAWRKTSGNGIHEQYF. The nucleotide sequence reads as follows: TGTGCCTGGAGAAAAACTAGCGGGAATGGAATCCACGAGCAGTACTTC.